Shown below are 3 T cell receptor beta chains from a single sample sequenced in a study of type 1 regulatory T cells. These TCRs' antigens remain unknown. TCRdb re-called the reads through MiXCR, storing one row per CDR3 protein. The sample carries just under 65,000 distinct CDR3 sequences, approximately 50% recorded once. Sequencing was carried out using cultured non-Tr1 T cells, either the whole culture or a sorted T cell fraction (not recorded which). The source of these receptors is a human donor in good health.

The CDR3 DNA follows: TGTGCCAGCAGCAAGAAGGGTGTGAGCTCCTACGAGCAGTACTTC. The encoded protein is CASSKKGVSSYEQYF. The V call is TRBV7-9, the J call TRBJ2-7; D remains unclear. The germline gives CDR1 SEHNR, CDR2 FQNEAQ (reference sequence). This CDR3 contains 15 residues. Between the trimmed V and J ends, which lost 5 bases and 0 bases, there was a span of 14 bases.

The CDR3 bases are TGTGCCAGCAGTGCCGTTCCGGGACAGGGGGGGACCTACGAGCAGTACTTC. This codes for CASSAVPGQGGTYEQYF. J is TRBJ2-7 and V is TRBV6-1; 11 bases agree with TRBD1. Per germline, CDR1 MNHNS and CDR2 SASEGT. Germline trimming cut 4 bases from V and 2 bases from J; bases unmatched to any gene: 10. CDR3 length: 17 residues.

The rearrangement uses TRBV9 and TRBJ1-3; D remains ambiguous. V dropped 2 bases and J dropped 2 bases, with 17 bases sitting between them. This CDR3 has 17 amino acids. The germline V gene has CDR1 SGDLS and CDR2 YYNGEE. CDR3 nucleotides: TGTGCCAGCAGCGTGAGGGTCGACGTGAACACTGGAAACACCATATATTTT. Translation gives CASSVRVDVNTGNTIYF.